This T cell receptor beta chain was found in a study of T cell responses to AZD1222 COVID-19 vaccine. Overall study findings and caveats: Of the AZD1222 recipients, only five to seven were seropositive at baseline. Spike-specific TCR breadth and depth grew following two AZD1222 doses. Among the donors, most were white British and more were female, and clonal diversity was possibly underestimated.

For this clone: Its antigen is as yet unknown.

The CDR3 is made up of 16 amino acids. Per the germline V gene, CDR1 is SGHTA and CDR2 is FQGTGA. V trimming: 5 bases; J trimming: 1 base; junction bases outside the gene matches: 8. Sequencing used immunoSEQ multiplex PCR; TCRdb keeps in-frame clones, though not all of them. The data contain under 150,000 clones, roughly 92% of them singletons. This receptor was taken from an adult who received the AZD1222 COVID-19 vaccine. The material sequenced was peripheral blood, taken 28 days after the second AZD1222 dose. The J gene is TRBJ2-5, the V gene TRBV7-3; 9 bases line up with TRBD2. CDR3 DNA sequence: TGTGCCAGCAGCATGCGGGGGGGTGTTTCCCAAGAGACCCAGTACTTC. It specifies CASSMRGGVSQETQYF. Drawing the rest from reference TRBV7-3 and TRBJ2-5, the complete variable domain is GAGVSQTPSNKVTEKGKYVELRCDPISGHTALYWYRQSLGQGPEFLIYFQGTGAADDSGLPNDRFFAVRPEGSVSTLKIQRTERGDSAVYLCASSMRGGVSQETQYFGPGTRLLVL.